The clone carrying this T cell receptor beta chain was counted at least ten times. Antigen: not known. The entry originates in a study of T cell repertoires in cytomegalovirus infection. At the level of the study: Public TCR beta signature analysis indicated the presence of both CMV infection and matching HLA type.

From the reads, TCRdb called clonotypes with MiXCR, one entry per CDR3 protein. The sample has approximately 390,000 distinct CDR3 sequences, approximately 35% seen once. Germline lookup yields CDR1 SGHTA and CDR2 FQGNSA. The CDR3 spans 13 residues. V gave up 3 bases and J gave up 4 bases, with 10 bases separating them. This sample comprised cultured PBMCs, obtained from culture after CMV antigen stimulation. The V call is TRBV7-2, the J call TRBJ2-7; D unresolved. The TCR sequence derives from a human donor in good health (CMV status not recorded). Some clones in this sample may be carry-over from other donors' samples. CDR3 nucleotide sequence: TGTGCCAGCAGCTTTCCCCCCAGGTACGAGCAGTACGTC. Residues: CASSFPPRYEQYV.